The rows below give T cell receptor beta chains drawn from one sample of a study of blood T cell repertoires in COVID-19. The assay was immunoSEQ multiplex PCR, and TCRdb's table has in-frame clones only and misses some. Counted here are fewer than 200,000 clones, around 85% occurring once; the ten biggest clones make up just under 8.5%. The sample consisted of peripheral blood. These receptors were collected from a woman aged 60-75 years with acute or convalescent COVID-19. CDR3s include the opening cysteine and the closing phenylalanine or tryptophan. D genes are given only for firm matches. Clone size, where shown, is once, few, many, or a class for clones that have expanded.

V,D,size,J,CDR3,DNA
TRBV6-1,TRBD1,-,TRBJ1-2,CASIPDRATYGYTF,TGTGCCAGCATCCCGGACAGGGCGACCTATGGCTACACCTTC
TRBV24-1,-,-,TRBJ1-2,CATSDGRGAGYTF,TGTGCCACCAGTGACGGTAGAGGCGCTGGCTACACCTTC
TRBV12-3/TRBV12-4,-,-,TRBJ1-2,CASSLMGGYTF,TGTGCCAGCAGTCTGATGGGCGGCTACACCTTC
TRBV5-1,TRBD2,-,TRBJ2-1,CASSPGLAGVNEQFF,TGCGCCAGCAGCCCCGGACTAGCGGGAGTAAATGAGCAGTTCTTC
TRBV7-6,-,-,TRBJ1-1,CASSLEARGNTEAFF,TGTGCCAGCAGCTTAGAGGCCAGGGGGAACACTGAAGCTTTCTTT
TRBV11-3,-,-,TRBJ1-4,CASSLEGVDEKLFF,TGTGCCAGCAGCTTAGAAGGGGTTGATGAAAAACTGTTTTTT
TRBV18,TRBD2,-,TRBJ2-3,CASSPPRTSGFTDTQYF,TGTGCCAGCTCACCACCGCGGACTAGCGGTTTCACAGATACGCAGTATTTT
TRBV27,-,-,TRBJ2-1,CASSSYRNEQFF,TGTGCCAGCAGTTCCTACCGAAATGAGCAGTTCTTC
TRBV4-1,-,-,TRBJ1-5,CASSQAAGGVDVPQHF,TGCGCCAGCAGCCAAGCCGCGGGTGGGGTGGATGTGCCCCAGCATTTT
TRBV5-1,-,-,TRBJ1-1,CASSLSADMNTEAFF,TGCGCCAGCAGCTTATCGGCCGACATGAACACTGAAGCTTTCTTT
TRBV18,-,-,TRBJ2-6,CASSPQLGGSGANVLTF,TGTGCCAGCTCACCACAACTAGGCGGCTCTGGGGCCAACGTCCTGACTTTC
TRBV29-1,-,-,TRBJ1-1,CSVHQGRGTEAFF,TGCAGCGTTCATCAGGGGAGGGGCACTGAAGCTTTCTTT
TRBV7-9,-,-,TRBJ1-2,CASSLGGSYGYTF,TGTGCCAGCAGCTTAGGAGGCAGCTATGGCTACACCTTC
TRBV6-5,-,-,TRBJ1-1,CASTQTGNTEAFF,TGTGCCAGCACACAAACAGGGAACACTGAAGCTTTCTTT
TRBV7-9,-,few,TRBJ2-1,CASSLAHTGGDNEQFF,TGTGCCAGCAGCTTAGCTCACACAGGGGGGGACAATGAGCAGTTCTTC
TRBV30,-,-,TRBJ1-6,CAWSGEGKLYWSPLHF,TGTGCCTGGAGTGGGGAGGGAAAGCTTTATTGGTCACCCCTCCACTTT
TRBV28,-,-,TRBJ1-2,CASTTGSYGYTF,TGTGCCAGCACGACGGGGAGCTATGGCTACACCTTC
TRBV30,TRBD1,-,TRBJ1-3,CAWTRGSGNTIYF,TGTGCCTGGACCAGGGGGTCTGGAAACACCATATATTTT
TRBV11-3,-,-,TRBJ1-4,CASSLNSYNEKLFF,TGTGCCAGCAGCTTAAACAGTTATAATGAAAAACTGTTTTTT
TRBV5-1,-,-,TRBJ1-5,CASSSGGVREPQHF,TGCGCCAGCAGCTCTGGAGGGGTTAGAGAGCCCCAGCATTTT
TRBV19,-,-,TRBJ1-1,CASTRDTDFTEAFF,TGTGCCAGTACCCGGGACACGGACTTCACTGAAGCTTTCTTT
TRBV27,-,once,TRBJ2-1,CASSRADPRHNEQFF,TGTGCCAGCAGTCGCGCGGATCCACGGCACAATGAGCAGTTCTTC
TRBV30,TRBD2,-,TRBJ2-1,CAWSGLAGGPYNEQFF,TGTGCCTGGAGTGGACTAGCGGGAGGTCCATACAATGAGCAGTTCTTC
TRBV19,-,-,TRBJ2-1,CASSLGGGSYNEQFF,TGTGCCAGTAGTTTAGGGGGAGGGTCGTACAATGAGCAGTTCTTC
TRBV5-1,TRBD2,-,TRBJ2-2,CASSLRTSGTNTGELFF,TGCGCCAGCAGTTTACGGACTAGCGGGACGAACACCGGGGAGCTGTTTTTT
TRBV7-9,TRBD1,-,TRBJ1-4,CASSSRDREDRGEKLFF,TGTGCCAGCAGCTCCCGGGACAGGGAGGACAGGGGGGAAAAACTGTTTTTT
TRBV3-1/TRBV3-2,-,once,TRBJ2-7,CASSPDSYEQYF,TGTGCCAGCAGCCCAGACAGCTACGAGCAGTACTTC
TRBV21-1,-,-,TRBJ1-1,CASSIRQGGTLNTEAFF,TGTGCCAGCAGCATCCGACAGGGGGGCACCTTGAACACTGAAGCTTTCTTT
TRBV19,-,-,TRBJ1-1,CASNTGMNTEAFF,TGTGCCAGCAATACCGGGATGAACACTGAAGCTTTCTTT
TRBV5-4,-,few,TRBJ2-7,CASSSPPGGSSYEQYF,TGTGCCAGCAGCTCACCCCCAGGGGGGAGCTCCTACGAGCAGTACTTC
TRBV18,-,-,TRBJ2-3,CASSLALADTQYF,TGTGCCAGCTCACTAGCACTAGCCGATACGCAGTATTTT
TRBV18,-,once,TRBJ1-1,CASSPTGIHTEAFF,TGTGCCAGCTCACCAACAGGGATTCACACTGAAGCTTTCTTT
TRBV19,TRBD1,-,TRBJ1-5,CASQDRENQPQHF,TGTGCCAGCCAGGACAGGGAGAATCAGCCCCAGCATTTT
TRBV5-4,-,-,TRBJ2-7,CASSSRAANLYEQYF,TGTGCCAGCAGCTCGAGGGCGGCCAACCTCTACGAGCAGTACTTC
TRBV2,-,-,TRBJ2-2,CASSPDRTGTGELFF,TGTGCCAGCAGTCCAGACAGGACGGGCACCGGGGAGCTGTTTTTT
TRBV3-1/TRBV3-2,-,-,TRBJ1-3,CASSQELNSGNTIYF,TGTGCCAGCAGCCAAGAACTGAACTCTGGAAACACCATATATTTT
TRBV19,TRBD1,-,TRBJ1-4,CASSASRTGQGRSANEKLFF,TGTGCCAGTAGTGCCTCCCGGACGGGACAGGGCCGGTCGGCTAATGAAAAACTGTTTTTT
TRBV30,-,few,TRBJ2-1,CAWEGDSYNEQFF,TGTGCCTGGGAAGGGGACTCCTACAATGAGCAGTTCTTC
TRBV29-1,TRBD2,-,TRBJ2-3,CSVDSGSSADTQYF,TGCAGCGTTGATAGCGGGAGCTCAGCAGATACGCAGTATTTT
TRBV11-2,-,-,TRBJ1-2,CASSLRPRNNYGYTF,TGTGCCAGCAGCTTAAGGCCCAGGAATAACTATGGCTACACCTTC
TRBV27,-,-,TRBJ2-5,CASSLESPGRTQYF,TGTGCCAGCAGTTTAGAGTCTCCCGGTCGGACCCAGTACTTC
TRBV5-1,TRBD2,-,TRBJ2-1,CASSLDPGLLEQFF,TGCGCCAGCAGCTTAGATCCGGGACTACTAGAGCAGTTCTTC
TRBV1,-,-,TRBJ1-2,CTSSLEGGGNYGYTF,TGCACCAGCAGCCTCGAGGGAGGGGGAAACTATGGCTACACCTTC
TRBV19,TRBD1,-,TRBJ1-1,CASMGQTYTEAFF,TGTGCCAGTATGGGACAGACCTACACTGAAGCTTTCTTT
TRBV4-1,-,-,TRBJ1-2,CASSQVPGGYTF,TGCGCCAGCAGCCAAGTGCCGGGGGGCTACACCTTC
TRBV6-1,-,-,TRBJ1-2,CASSEATGWVSGYTF,TGTGCCAGCAGTGAAGCCACAGGGTGGGTGAGTGGCTACACCTTC
TRBV28,TRBD1,-,TRBJ1-5,CASSRDQGGYSNQPQHF,TGTGCCAGCAGTAGGGATCAGGGGGGATATAGCAATCAGCCCCAGCATTTT
TRBV3-1/TRBV3-2,TRBD2,-,TRBJ2-3,CASSHSGTSSQYF,TGTGCCAGCAGCCATTCCGGGACTAGCTCGCAGTATTTT
TRBV30,TRBD1,-,TRBJ2-7,CAWSMDRYEQYF,TGTGCCTGGAGTATGGACAGGTACGAGCAGTACTTC
TRBV5-1,TRBD1,-,TRBJ1-1,CASSSGQGGTEAFF,TGCGCCAGCAGCTCCGGACAGGGGGGCACTGAAGCTTTCTTT
TRBV19,TRBD1,-,TRBJ1-2,CASKTGGSFYGYTF,TGTGCCAGTAAGACAGGGGGCTCCTTCTATGGCTACACCTTC
TRBV18,-,-,TRBJ2-7,CASSIYETGVASGYEQYF,TGTGCCAGCTCTATCTACGAGACAGGCGTTGCTAGTGGCTACGAGCAGTACTTC